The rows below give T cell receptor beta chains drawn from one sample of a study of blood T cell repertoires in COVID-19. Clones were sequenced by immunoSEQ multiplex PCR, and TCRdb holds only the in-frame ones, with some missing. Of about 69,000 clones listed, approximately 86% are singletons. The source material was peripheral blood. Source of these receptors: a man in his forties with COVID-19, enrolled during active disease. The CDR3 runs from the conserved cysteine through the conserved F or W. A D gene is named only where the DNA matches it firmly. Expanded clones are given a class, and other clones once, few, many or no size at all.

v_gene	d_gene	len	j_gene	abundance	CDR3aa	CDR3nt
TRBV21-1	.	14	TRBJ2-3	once	CAGGQGIGTDTQYF	TGTGCCGGGGGACAGGGAATAGGGACAGATACGCAGTATTTT
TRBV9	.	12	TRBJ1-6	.	CASSSQNSPLHF	TGTGCCAGCAGCTCCCAGAATTCACCCCTCCACTTT
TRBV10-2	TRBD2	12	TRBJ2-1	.	CASSLAGNEQFF	TGCGCCAGCAGCTTAGCGGGTAATGAGCAGTTCTTC
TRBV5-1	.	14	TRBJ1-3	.	CASSPGNSGNTIYF	TGCGCCAGCAGCCCGGGGAATTCTGGAAACACCATATATTTT
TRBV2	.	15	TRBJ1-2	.	CASSYQGRTNYGYTF	TGTGCCAGCAGTTATCAGGGGAGAACTAACTATGGCTACACCTTC
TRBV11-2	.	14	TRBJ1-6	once	CASSFGTGGSPLHF	TGTGCCAGCAGCTTCGGTACCGGGGGATCACCCCTCCACTTT
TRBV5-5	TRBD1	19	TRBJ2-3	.	CVSRRNQGVLSRGTDTQYF	TGTGTCAGCCGCAGGAACCAGGGGGTTCTCAGTCGCGGCACAGATACGCAGTATTTT
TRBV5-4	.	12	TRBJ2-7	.	CASSTNSYEQYF	TGTGCCAGCAGCACAAACTCCTACGAGCAGTACTTC
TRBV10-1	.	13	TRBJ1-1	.	CASSGQENTEAFF	TGCGCCAGCAGTGGACAGGAGAACACTGAAGCTTTCTTT
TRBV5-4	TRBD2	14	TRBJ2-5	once	CASSTGTSVETQYF	TGTGCCAGCAGCACCGGGACTAGCGTAGAGACCCAGTACTTC
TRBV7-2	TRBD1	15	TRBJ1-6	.	CASSLAQGADSPLHF	TGTGCCAGCAGCTTAGCACAGGGGGCTGATTCACCCCTCCACTTT
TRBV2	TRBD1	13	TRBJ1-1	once	CASSDLTGEEAFF	TGTGCCAGCAGTGACCTTACAGGGGAAGAAGCTTTCTTT
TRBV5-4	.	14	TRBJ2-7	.	CASSLDLSTYEQYF	TGTGCCAGCAGCTTGGACCTTTCTACCTACGAGCAGTACTTC
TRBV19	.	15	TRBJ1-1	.	CASRFDAGANTEAFF	TGTGCCAGTAGGTTTGATGCAGGGGCGAACACTGAAGCTTTCTTT
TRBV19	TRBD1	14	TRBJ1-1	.	CASTTGTAQPEAFF	TGTGCCAGTACCACCGGGACAGCGCAACCTGAAGCTTTCTTT
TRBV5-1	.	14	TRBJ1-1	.	CASSFTGLDTEAFF	TGCGCCAGCAGCTTTACGGGTTTGGACACTGAAGCTTTCTTT
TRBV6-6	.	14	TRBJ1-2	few	CASSYTGTHYGYTF	TGTGCCAGCAGTTACACCGGGACACACTATGGCTACACCTTC
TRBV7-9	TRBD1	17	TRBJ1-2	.	CASSLVGGTGVINGYTF	TGTGCCAGCAGCTTAGTGGGAGGGACAGGCGTTATCAATGGCTACACCTTC
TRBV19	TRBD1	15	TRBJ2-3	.	CASSAGTGGADTQYF	TGTGCCAGTAGCGCCGGGACAGGGGGCGCAGATACGCAGTATTTT
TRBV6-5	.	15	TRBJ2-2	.	CASSRTEMNTGELFF	TGTGCCAGCAGTCGGACAGAGATGAACACCGGGGAGCTGTTTTTT
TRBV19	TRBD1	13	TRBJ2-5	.	CASTGQGQETQYF	TGTGCCAGTACAGGACAGGGTCAGGAGACCCAGTACTTC
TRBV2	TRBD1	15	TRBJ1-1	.	CASSEEGQGLTEAFF	TGTGCCAGCAGTGAGGAGGGACAGGGTTTGACTGAAGCTTTCTTT
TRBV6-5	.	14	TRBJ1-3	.	CASRTSTSGNTIYF	TGTGCCAGCAGAACGAGTACCTCTGGAAACACCATATATTTT
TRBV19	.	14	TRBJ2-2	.	CASSVSGRDGELFF	TGTGCCAGTAGTGTATCAGGGCGGGACGGGGAGCTGTTTTTT
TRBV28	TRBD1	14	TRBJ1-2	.	CASTAGQLNYGYTF	TGTGCCAGCACCGCGGGACAGCTGAACTATGGCTACACCTTC